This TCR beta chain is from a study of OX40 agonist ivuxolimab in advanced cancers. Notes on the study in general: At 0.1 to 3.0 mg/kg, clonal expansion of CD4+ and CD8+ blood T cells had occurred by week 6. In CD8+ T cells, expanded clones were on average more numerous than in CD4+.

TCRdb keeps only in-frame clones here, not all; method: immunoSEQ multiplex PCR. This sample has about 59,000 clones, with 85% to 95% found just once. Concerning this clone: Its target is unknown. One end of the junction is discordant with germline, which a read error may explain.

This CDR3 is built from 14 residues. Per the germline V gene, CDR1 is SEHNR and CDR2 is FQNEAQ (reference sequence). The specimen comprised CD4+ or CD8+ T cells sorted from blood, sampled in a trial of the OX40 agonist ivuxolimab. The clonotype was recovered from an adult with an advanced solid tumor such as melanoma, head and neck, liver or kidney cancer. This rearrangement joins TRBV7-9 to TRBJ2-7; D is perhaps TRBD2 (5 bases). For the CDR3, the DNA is TGTGCCAGCAGCCTAGCAGTCCAGGACTACGAGCAGTACTTC. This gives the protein CASSLAVQDYEQYF.